The rows below give T cell receptor beta chains drawn from one sample of a study of OX40 agonist ivuxolimab in advanced cancers. The method was immunoSEQ multiplex PCR; TCRdb's version includes in-frame clones alone and lacks a portion of them. The sample yields under 85,000 clones, about nine tenths seen once. Sequencing used CD4+ or CD8+ T cells sorted from blood, obtained in a trial of the OX40 agonist ivuxolimab. The receptors stem from an adult with an advanced solid tumor such as melanoma, head and neck, liver or kidney cancer. The CDR3 runs from the conserved cysteine through the conserved F or W. Fields, in order: clone size, D gene, J gene, CDR3 length, V gene, CDR3 DNA, CDR3 protein. The D gene is left open where the match is weak. Clone size is not always given. Where it is, it says once, few, many or a class for expanded clones.

size: .
D: .
J: TRBJ1-1
length: 14
V: TRBV6-1
DNA: TGTGCCACCCCCCGGCCAGGGATGAACACTGAAGCTTTCTTT
CDR3: CATPRPGMNTEAFF

size: .
D: .
J: TRBJ1-2
length: 15
V: TRBV18
DNA: TGTGCCAGCTCACCACTGGAAGGGCTCCACTATGGCTACACCTTC
CDR3: CASSPLEGLHYGYTF

size: medium-sized
D: .
J: TRBJ2-5
length: 13
V: TRBV5-1
DNA: TGCGCCAGCAGTTCTACCGGTCAAGAGACCCAGTACTTC
CDR3: CASSSTGQETQYF

size: .
D: .
J: TRBJ1-5
length: 12
V: TRBV7-6
DNA: TGTGCCAGCAGCTTAGCGGGTCAGCCCCAGCATTTT
CDR3: CASSLAGQPQHF

size: .
D: .
J: TRBJ2-7
length: 15
V: TRBV5-8
DNA: TGTGCCAGCAGCTTCCGGTCCAGCCTGTCCTACGAGCAGTACTTC
CDR3: CASSFRSSLSYEQYF

size: .
D: .
J: TRBJ1-2
length: 12
V: TRBV7-2
DNA: TGTGCCAGCAGCTTGGGGAACTATGGCTACACCTTC
CDR3: CASSLGNYGYTF

size: .
D: .
J: TRBJ1-6
length: 18
V: TRBV5-6
DNA: TGTGCCAGCAGCTTTACCCTCCGGACCATCTGGGACTATTCACCCCTCCACTTT
CDR3: CASSFTLRTIWDYSPLHF

size: few
D: .
J: TRBJ2-3
length: 14
V: TRBV2
DNA: TGTGCCAGCAGTAAGGACTACCTAACAGATACGCAGTATTTT
CDR3: CASSKDYLTDTQYF

size: .
D: .
J: TRBJ2-3
length: 13
V: TRBV7-8
DNA: TGTGCCAGCAGCTTGGGGTCGGCAGATACGCAGTATTTT
CDR3: CASSLGSADTQYF

size: .
D: .
J: TRBJ2-3
length: 16
V: TRBV5-1
DNA: TGCGCCAGCAGCTTGGGACTCATCGGGGGCACAGATACGCAGTATTTT
CDR3: CASSLGLIGGTDTQYF

size: once
D: .
J: TRBJ2-2
length: 16
V: TRBV18
DNA: TGTGCCAGCTCACCCCGGTCGTCCCTGAACACCGGGGAGCTGTTTTTT
CDR3: CASSPRSSLNTGELFF

size: .
D: TRBD2
J: TRBJ2-1
length: 13
V: TRBV10-3
DNA: TGTGCCATAAGTAGCGGGGGCTACAATGAGCAGTTCTTC
CDR3: CAISSGGYNEQFF

size: .
D: TRBD2
J: TRBJ2-1
length: 13
V: TRBV4-1
DNA: TGCGCCAGCCGGGAGGGGGGATACAATGAGCAGTTCTTC
CDR3: CASREGGYNEQFF

size: .
D: TRBD1
J: TRBJ2-2
length: 14
V: TRBV25-1
DNA: TGTGCCAGCAGGGAAAGGACAGGGGCCGGGGAGCTGTTTTTT
CDR3: CASRERTGAGELFF

size: .
D: TRBD2
J: TRBJ2-1
length: 15
V: TRBV7-3
DNA: TGTGCCAGCAGCTCGACTAGCGGGGGGGCAAATGAGCAGTTCTTC
CDR3: CASSSTSGGANEQFF

size: .
D: .
J: TRBJ1-2
length: 16
V: TRBV4-1
DNA: TGCGCCAGCAGCCAAGATATCATTCGGGGGGACTATGGCTACACCTTC
CDR3: CASSQDIIRGDYGYTF

size: .
D: .
J: TRBJ2-7
length: 13
V: TRBV19
DNA: TGTGCCAGTAGTAATCAGGGGACCTACGAGCAGTACTTC
CDR3: CASSNQGTYEQYF

size: .
D: .
J: TRBJ2-5
length: 17
V: TRBV7-6
DNA: TGTGCCAGCAGCAACAGCAAATACGGACAGTCACAAGAGACCCAGTACTTC
CDR3: CASSNSKYGQSQETQYF

size: .
D: TRBD1
J: TRBJ2-2
length: 14
V: TRBV25-1
DNA: TGTGCCAGCAGGGACAGGGGAGACACCGGGGAGCTGTTTTTT
CDR3: CASRDRGDTGELFF

size: .
D: .
J: TRBJ2-2
length: 16
V: TRBV5-1
DNA: TGCGCCAGCAGCTTGGCAGTTAATCCGAACACCGGGGAGCTGTTTTTT
CDR3: CASSLAVNPNTGELFF

size: .
D: .
J: TRBJ2-5
length: 14
V: TRBV30
DNA: TGTGCCTGGAGTCGCCAGGGGCCCCGAGAGACCCAGTACTTC
CDR3: CAWSRQGPRETQYF

size: .
D: TRBD1
J: TRBJ1-1
length: 15
V: TRBV9
DNA: TGTGCCAGCAGCGCGGGACAGGGGGCGCCCTCTGAAGCTTTCTTT
CDR3: CASSAGQGAPSEAFF

size: .
D: TRBD1
J: TRBJ1-5
length: 13
V: TRBV2
DNA: TGTGCCAGCGGCTCAGGGGGCAGTCAGCCCCAGCATTTT
CDR3: CASGSGGSQPQHF

size: .
D: .
J: TRBJ1-1
length: 12
V: TRBV11-2
DNA: TGTGCCAGCAGACGAATGAACACTGAAGCTTTCTTT
CDR3: CASRRMNTEAFF

size: .
D: .
J: TRBJ2-1
length: 13
V: TRBV11-2
DNA: TGTGCCAGCAGCCCAGGGGAATGGAATGAGCAGTTCTTC
CDR3: CASSPGEWNEQFF

size: .
D: TRBD1
J: TRBJ1-2
length: 16
V: TRBV28
DNA: TGTGCCAGCAGTTTTACCGGACAGGGCCGGAACTATGGCTACACCTTC
CDR3: CASSFTGQGRNYGYTF

size: .
D: .
J: TRBJ2-7
length: 14
V: TRBV7-2
DNA: TGTGCCAGCAGCTTAGACCGGGTAGGCTCGGAGCAGTACTTC
CDR3: CASSLDRVGSEQYF

size: once
D: .
J: TRBJ1-4
length: 11
V: TRBV6-5
DNA: TGTGCTGCAGGGATCCCTGAAAAACTGTTTTTT
CDR3: CAAGIPEKLFF

size: few
D: TRBD2
J: TRBJ2-1
length: 15
V: TRBV7-2
DNA: TGTGCCAGCAGCGGCCGGGGGGAGGTTTACAATGAGCAGTTCTTC
CDR3: CASSGRGEVYNEQFF